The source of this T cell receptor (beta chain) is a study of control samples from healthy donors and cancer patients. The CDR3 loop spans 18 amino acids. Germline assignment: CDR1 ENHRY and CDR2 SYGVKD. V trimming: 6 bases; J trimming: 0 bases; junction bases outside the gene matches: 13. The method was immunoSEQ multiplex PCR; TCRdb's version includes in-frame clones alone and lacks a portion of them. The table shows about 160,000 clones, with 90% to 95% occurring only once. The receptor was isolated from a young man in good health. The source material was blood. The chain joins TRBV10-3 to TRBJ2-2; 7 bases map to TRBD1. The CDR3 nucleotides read TGTGCCATCAGCCTATTGGATTTGGGACAGCCGAACACCGGGGAGCTGTTTTTT. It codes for CAISLLDLGQPNTGELFF.